This TCR beta chain comes out of a study of CXCR3-negative and CXCR3-positive naive CD8 T cells (dated by TCRdb to the late 2010s). Looking at the study overall: In total, about 150 million TRB reads were obtained, which works out to roughly 1.5 +/- 0.3 million reads per library. Data from ten to twelve donors, pooled across two independent experiments, went into the diversity and physicochemical repertoire analyses. For the TRBV-TRBJ cluster analysis, the naive subsets came from 5 donors, while the memory cells came from 3 donors.

For each CD8+ T cell subset, flow sorting was done in triplicate, and 300,000 to 350,000 cells per subset went directly into RLT lysis buffer. To exclude memory contaminants, naive CD8+ T cells were stringently defined as CD45RO-CCR7+CD27+CD95-. Peripheral blood mononuclear cells were isolated from buffy coats by standard density gradient centrifugation. A FACSAria III was used to flow-sort naive CD8+ T cells into CXCR3-negative and CXCR3-positive populations. An RNeasy Mini Kit was used to extract total RNA from the sorted cells. The full study reports these points: Both naive subsets had comparably high repertoire diversity, while memory CD8+ T cells had much lower repertoire diversity. TRBV-TRBJ usage was similar between naive CXCR3-negative and CXCR3-positive cells from the same donor, while memory cells showed distinct patterns. Freshly isolated PBMCs were used for most assays because CXCR3 expression partially decreased after cryopreservation. Compared with CXCR3-negative naive cells, CXCR3-positive naive cells had TRB CDR3s with higher hydrophobicity (lower Kidera factor 4), lower energy, and higher strength and volume indices. Because surface CD5, which is linked to self-reactivity in mice, was comparable between the naive subsets, TCR interaction strength was also inferred from the physicochemical properties of TRB CDR3s.

In the case of this clonotype: Its antigen remains unidentified.

The cysteine opens and the phenylalanine closes a CDR3 of 14 amino acids. The DNA is unrecorded. Data came from a NextSeq 550. The Human TCR Profiling Kit (MiLaboratory) was used to prepare UMI-labeled 5' RACE TRB cDNA libraries. The full amount of extracted RNA was used for cDNA synthesis, and the full amount of resulting cDNA was used for PCR amplification. Libraries were prepared in parallel using an identical number of PCR cycles. Regarding the original processing steps: With a requirement of at least two reads per UMI, MIGEC and MiXCR extracted about 50,000 +/- 10,000 unique UMI-labeled TRB cDNA molecules per library. Each library averaged about 40,000 +/- 10,000 functional in-frame TRB CDR3 nucleotide clonotypes without stop codons. After downsampling to 5000 UMI-labeled TRB molecules per sample, diversity metrics such as normalized Shannon-Wiener and Chao1 were calculated in VDJtools. VDJtools was used to calculate clonotype-size-weighted physicochemical properties of the central five CDR3 residues, namely interaction energy, strength, volume and Kidera factor 4. Following TCRdb reprocessing, every CDR3 protein sequence forms one entry, and DNA is not provided. These V and J calls are TCRdb output, not the study's own analysis. The sample's own table lists 150,000 or so distinct CDR3 sequences. The ten largest clonotypes hold just under 0.5% of the sample.

The specimen was naive CXCR3- CD8+ T cells from blood. The cell subset or site label on this specimen signifies: CD45RO-CCR7+CD27+CD95- naive CD8+ T cells lacking CXCR3 (TNR3-). This sequence was found in a human donor in good health. Some clones in this sample may be carry-over from other donors' samples. The chain employs TRBV12-3 or TRBV12-4 and TRBJ2-7; TCRdb proposes TRBD1, but this gene call is untestable without DNA. The CDR3 reads as follows: CASSDGAQIYEQYF.